This TCR beta chain was recorded in a study of blood T cell repertoires in COVID-19. For the study at large: Whether acute or convalescent, the COVID-19 samples came from the United States, Italy and Spain. T cells, B-cell-depleted T cells, or PBMCs supplied cDNA or gDNA.

Original data processing: Amplification of reference gene primers was used by the study to estimate nucleated cell counts. Sequenced by immunoSEQ multiplex PCR; TCRdb stores in-frame clones only, minus some. From that table come the V and J calls and clone size; the DNA was used to work out D and trimming. The sample carries fewer than 500,000 clones, roughly nine tenths recorded once. Germline V lookup: CDR1 SGHTA, CDR2 FQGTGA. This CDR3 is built from 14 residues. After removal of 8 bases from V and 8 bases from J, the junction contained 8 bases not matched to a gene. The TCR sequence derives from a man aged 25 to 40 who had recovered from COVID-19. The chain recombines TRBV7-3 with TRBJ2-1; 11 positions match TRBD2. The sequencing sample was made of PBMCs or T cells enriched from blood (not recorded which). This CDR3 reads CASALAGGLDEQFF. As DNA, the CDR3 is TGTGCCAGCGCGCTAGCGGGAGGTCTCGATGAGCAGTTCTTC.